The source of this T cell receptor (beta chain) is a study of shared clonotypes between healthy human individuals. Overall study context: Samples came from a couple of female and a few male donors aged 18 to 49. Researchers assigned three CD4 naive, three CD4 memory, two CD8 naive and one CD8 memory plate to each donor.

V shed 6 bases and J shed 4 bases, with 25 bases lying between them. The germline CDR1 and CDR2 sequences are SGHNT and YENEEA. The length of the CDR3 is 18 residues. It was around 190 ng DNA, about 30,000 T cell genomes, that sorted-subset replicate PCRs used. Repertoires were generated with immunoSEQ multiplex PCR, while TCRdb's copy carries only in-frame clones and drops some. The sample contains 2 million to 2.5 million clones, roughly 90% of which appear only once. Source material: naive CD4+ T cells from PBMCs. The subset here: CD45RA+ positively selected. V gene TRBV11-3 combines with J gene TRBJ2-1; weak D call: TRBD2 (6 bases). This receptor was identified in a young man in good health. Some clones in this sample may be carry-over from other donors' samples. DNA of the CDR3: TGTGCCAGCAGTCCCTTTACCCCAGCGGAGGGCAAGTACAATGAGCAGTTCTTC. This codes for CASSPFTPAEGKYNEQFF.